The text below deals with one T cell receptor (beta chain). Germline assignment: CDR1 ENHRY and CDR2 SYGVKD. CDR3 length: 15 amino acids. V dropped 0 bases and J dropped 10 bases, with 16 bases sitting between them. The data derive from a study of blood T cell repertoires in COVID-19. Background on the study: From T cells, B-cell-depleted T cells, or PBMCs came the material, which was cDNA or gDNA.

Sequencing used immunoSEQ multiplex PCR; TCRdb keeps in-frame clones, though not all of them. The sample yields more than 120,000 clones, around 82% seen once. This chain connects TRBV10-3 to TRBJ2-1; no clear D gene. The TCR sequence derives from a man aged 50-59 years in a cohort exposed to, infected with or recovered from COVID-19 (not recorded which). Material for sequencing was PBMCs or T cells enriched from blood (not recorded which). In nucleotides, the CDR3 is TGTGCCATCAGTGAGTCCCTAAACTCCCTACCAGAGCAGTTCTTC. Translation gives CAISESLNSLPEQFF.